This passage covers 16 T cell receptor beta chains from one sample sequenced in a study of cytomegalovirus exposure and HLA in healthy donors. PCR primers comprised 60 Vbeta and 13 Jbeta primers. The protocol was immunoSEQ multiplex PCR, while the TCRdb copy is restricted to in-frame clones and leaves out a portion. The table has 100,000 to 150,000 clones, over 70% seen once. Sample: PBMCs. Receptors originate from a middle-aged man in good health and CMV-seropositive.

In DNA, the CDR3 is TGTGCCATCAGTAGGGGAGGGGTTGGAAACACCATATATTTT. Residues: CAISRGGVGNTIYF. The V call is TRBV10-3, the J call TRBJ1-3; a possible D gene is TRBD1 (5 bases). Trimming pared 5 bases from V and 3 bases from J, leaving 11 bases between. This CDR3 has 14 amino acids. Germline V gene lookup returns CDR1 ENHRY and CDR2 SYGVKD.

The chain combines TRBV27 with TRBJ2-2; 11 bases fit TRBD2. The germline V gene encodes CDR1 MNHEY and CDR2 SMNVEV (reference sequence). The V and J ends lost 4 bases and 9 bases, in that order; junction bases with no gene match: 7. The CDR3 spans 15 residues. The CDR3 protein is CASSSLLAGGRELFF. The CDR3 DNA follows: TGTGCCAGCAGTTCTCTCCTAGCGGGAGGCAGGGAGCTGTTTTTT.

The V call is TRBV27, the J call TRBJ2-7, with TRBD2 as a possible D gene (6 bases). CDR3 length: 13 residues. Germline CDR1 is MNHEY and CDR2 is SMNVEV (reference sequence). The V end was cut by 8 bases, the J end by 2 bases, with 13 bases between. CDR3 coding DNA: TGTGCCAGCCCCCTGTGGGAGGCCTACGAGCAGTACTTC. Its translation is CASPLWEAYEQYF.

The gene calls are TRBV7-9 and TRBJ1-2, with 8 nucleotides matching TRBD1. The CDR3 has 14 amino acids. J was trimmed by 8 bases and V by 4 bases; bases with no gene match: 9. Germline CDR1 and CDR2: SEHNR and FQNEAQ (reference sequence). The CDR3 DNA follows: TGTGCCAGCAGCTATGGACAGGGAGATGTAGGCTACACCTTC. Amino acid sequence: CASSYGQGDVGYTF.

The genes are TRBV7-9 and TRBJ1-2, with 10 bases aligning to TRBD1. With 5 bases clipped from V and 2 bases from J, the junction kept 5 bases outside the gene matches. The CDR3 runs 15 residues. Germline V gene data show CDR1 as SEHNR and CDR2 as FQNEAQ (reference sequence). CDR3 coding DNA: TGTGCCAGCAGCGGTCGGACAGGGGGAAACTATGGCTACACCTTC. Translation: CASSGRTGGNYGYTF.

The chain is built from TRBV5-6 and TRBJ1-6; 7 bases align to TRBD1. CDR1 and CDR2 (germline): SGHDT, YYEEEE. The CDR3 length is 16 residues. Trimming at V came to 4 bases and at J to 3 bases, leaving 7 bases not matched to a gene. CDR3 residues: CASSLRTGRYNSPLHF. DNA for the CDR3: TGTGCCAGCAGCCTAAGGACAGGTCGCTATAATTCACCCCTCCACTTT.

This clone was counted between two and nine times. The rearrangement uses TRBV6-5 and TRBJ1-4; D is perhaps TRBD1 (5 bases). This CDR3 is built from 13 residues. Germline CDR1 and CDR2: MNHEY and SVGAGI. The V and J ends lost 6 bases and 7 bases respectively, with 12 bases between them. The CDR3 coding sequence is TGTGCCAGCAGCCTTGGGGGGAGTGAAAAACTGTTTTTT. It yields the protein CASSLGGSEKLFF.

The chain couples TRBV6-1 to TRBJ1-5; 8 positions match TRBD1. The germline CDR1 and CDR2 sequences are MNHNS and SASEGT. The V and J ends lost 3 bases and 6 bases, in that order; junction bases with no gene match: 7. This CDR3 spans 15 amino acids. The CDR3 DNA is TGTGCCAGCAGTGAGGGACAGGTTAATGGTCAGCCCCAGCATTTT. Its protein is CASSEGQVNGQPQHF.

In this sample, this clone turned up a few times. The chain couples TRBV30 to TRBJ1-1; D is possibly TRBD1 (6 bases). V dropped 8 bases and J dropped 1 base, with 11 bases sitting between them. CDR1 is GTSNPN, CDR2 SVGIG, per germline (reference sequence). The CDR3 runs 12 residues. The CDR3 coding sequence is TGTGCCGGAAGACAGGAGAACACTGAAGCTTTCTTT. The encoded protein is CAGRQENTEAFF.

This clone was seen a few times. The chain combines TRBV5-4 with TRBJ1-3, with 8 bases fitting TRBD1. Germline loops: CDR1 SGHNT, CDR2 YYREEE (reference sequence). CDR3 length equals 18 residues. V gave up 3 bases and J gave up 0 bases; unmatched junction bases: 11. The CDR3 coding sequence is TGTGCCAGCAGCTCCGGAACTCGGACAGGGCACTCTGGAAACACCATATATTTT. Translating gives CASSSGTRTGHSGNTIYF.

The chain is built from TRBV12-5 and TRBJ2-1; unclear D gene. This CDR3 contains 15 residues. Per germline, CDR1 LGHNT and CDR2 FRNRAP. V was clipped by 2 bases and J by 3 bases, with 11 bases between them. The CDR3 here is CASGLPAASYNEQFF. DNA for the CDR3: TGTGCTAGTGGTTTGCCGGCAGCTAGCTACAATGAGCAGTTCTTC.

V and J are TRBV13 and TRBJ1-2, with 8 bases identical to TRBD1. Germline CDR1 is PRHDT and CDR2 is FYEKMQ (reference sequence). This CDR3 is 13 amino acids long. V gave up 2 bases and J gave up 8 bases; unmatched junction bases: 4. The DNA for the CDR3 is TGTGCCAGCAGCTTATGGGACAGGTCGGGCTACACCTTC. Protein: CASSLWDRSGYTF. The full variable domain, its missing parts supplied by reference TRBV13 and TRBJ1-2, is AAGVIQSPRHLIKEKRETATLKCYPIPRHDTVYWYQQGPGQDPQFLISFYEKMQSDKGSIPDRFSAQQFSDYHSELNMSSLELGDSALYFCASSLWDRSGYTFGSGTRLTVV.

The V and J genes are TRBV9 and TRBJ1-1; D gene unclear. V shed 0 bases and J shed 0 bases, with 9 bases lying between them. This CDR3 has 15 amino acids. Germline V lookup: CDR1 SGDLS, CDR2 YYNGEE. The CDR3 DNA reads as TGTGCCAGCAGCGTAGTCGAACATGTGAACACTGAAGCTTTCTTT. Translating gives CASSVVEHVNTEAFF. Full variable domain (missing parts from reference TRBV9 and TRBJ1-1): DSGVTQTPKHLITATGQRVTLRCSPRSGDLSVYWYQQSLDQGLQFLIQYYNGEERAKGNILERFSAQQFPDLHSELNLSSLELGDSALYFCASSVVEHVNTEAFFGQGTRLTVV.

V usage is TRBV2 and J usage is TRBJ2-3; 8 bases align to TRBD1. V dropped 6 bases and J dropped 2; count of bases not matched to a gene: 4. This CDR3 region has 14 residues. Germline V lookup: CDR1 SNHLY, CDR2 FYNNEI. CDR3 in DNA: TGTGCCAGCAGGCCGGACAGGGCCACAGATACGCAGTATTTT. Protein product: CASRPDRATDTQYF.

CDR3 region: CASSPPGTVDVAQYF. The CDR3 nucleotides are TGTGCCAGCTCACCCCCTGGGACAGTCGACGTGGCCCAGTACTTC. The chain has TRBV18 and TRBJ2-5; TRBD1 aligns across 7 bases. Unmatched junction bases numbered 13, after V lost 3 bases and J lost 9 bases. There are 15 residues in the CDR3. The germline V gene encodes CDR1 KGHSH and CDR2 LQKENI.

The chain carries TRBV5-4 and TRBJ1-1; TRBD1 matches at 11 bases. Per germline, CDR1 SGHNT and CDR2 YYREEE (reference sequence). This CDR3 comprises 15 residues. V lost 4 bases to trimming and J lost 1 base; unmatched junction nucleotides: 3. The CDR3 coding sequence is TGTGCCAGCAGCCAGGACAGGGGGCGGAACACTGAAGCTTTCTTT. It is translated as CASSQDRGRNTEAFF.